A selection of T cell receptor beta chains follows, all from one sample in a study of blood T cell repertoires in COVID-19. Profiling relied on immunoSEQ multiplex PCR, and the TCRdb table lists in-frame clones only, not all of them. The data contain a few hundred thousand clones, 85% of them seen just once; the ten biggest clones take up under 3%. Sequencing was performed on PBMCs or T cells enriched from blood (not recorded which). All receptors come from a woman between 45 and 60 years old who had recovered from COVID-19. Both conserved end residues are part of each CDR3. The order of the fields is J gene, D gene, clone size, V gene, CDR3 protein, CDR3 DNA. The D gene is left open where the match is weak. The listing skips clone size in some rows; elsewhere it reads once, few, many or a size class.

>TRBJ1-2|-|once|TRBV25-1
CASSEWAVYGYTF
TGTGCCAGCAGTGAATGGGCAGTCTATGGCTACACCTTC
>TRBJ2-2|TRBD2|few|TRBV6-5
CASSLALAATGELFF
TGTGCCAGCAGTCTAGCACTAGCGGCCACCGGGGAGCTGTTTTTT
>TRBJ2-7|-|-|TRBV27
CASTLSPGGYEQYF
TGTGCCAGCACGCTGTCCCCAGGTGGCTACGAGCAGTACTTC
>TRBJ1-4|-|few|TRBV5-1
CASSPGSANEKLFF
TGCGCCAGCAGCCCCGGGTCCGCTAATGAAAAACTGTTTTTT
>TRBJ2-1|TRBD2|-|TRBV4-1
CASSQLAGEQFF
TGCGCCAGCAGCCAACTAGCGGGAGAGCAGTTCTTC
>TRBJ1-6|-|many|TRBV7-9
CASSWGANSPLHF
TGTGCCAGCAGCTGGGGAGCGAATTCACCCCTCCACTTT
>TRBJ2-1|TRBD2|once|TRBV4-2
CASSQGLAGGLNEQFF
TGTGCCAGCAGCCAAGGGCTAGCGGGGGGGCTTAATGAGCAGTTCTTC
>TRBJ2-5|TRBD2|once|TRBV6-5
CASSYSTAGGETQYF
TGTGCCAGCAGTTACTCCACAGCGGGAGGAGAGACCCAGTACTTC
>TRBJ2-4|TRBD1|-|TRBV12-3/TRBV12-4
CASSSQGVIQYF
TGTGCCAGCAGTTCTCAGGGGGTAATTCAGTACTTC
>TRBJ1-5|-|-|TRBV6-2/TRBV6-3
CASSSLIGQPQHF
TGTGCCAGCAGTTCCCTGATCGGGCAGCCCCAGCATTTT
>TRBJ2-1|TRBD1|few|TRBV7-6
CASSRPGGTGPNEQFF
TGTGCCAGCAGTCGACCCGGGGGGACAGGGCCCAATGAGCAGTTCTTC
>TRBJ2-3|TRBD1|once|TRBV6-5
CASRDRDRTDTQYF
TGTGCCAGCAGGGACAGGGACCGTACAGATACGCAGTATTTT
>TRBJ2-7|TRBD1|once|TRBV7-6
CASSSTGPEQYF
TGTGCCAGCAGCTCGACAGGGCCCGAGCAGTACTTC
>TRBJ1-5|-|-|TRBV19
CASSTRGGAQPQHF
TGTGCCAGTAGTACTCGGGGAGGGGCTCAGCCCCAGCATTTT
>TRBJ2-1|TRBD2|-|TRBV7-9
CASSLDGGLDYNEQFF
TGTGCCAGCAGCTTAGATGGTGGACTAGACTACAATGAGCAGTTCTTC
>TRBJ2-1|TRBD1|-|TRBV24-1
CATSASRDRNFYNEQFF
TGTGCCACCAGTGCCTCCCGGGACAGAAACTTCTACAATGAGCAGTTCTTC
>TRBJ2-3|-|-|TRBV18
CASSVSVRADTQYF
TGTGCCAGCTCCGTATCCGTCCGGGCAGATACGCAGTATTTT
>TRBJ1-2|-|-|TRBV9
CASSVDPGKGDYGYTF
TGTGCCAGCAGCGTAGATCCAGGAAAAGGTGACTATGGCTACACCTTC
>TRBJ1-1|-|-|TRBV18
CASSLGQPEAFF
TGTGCCAGCTCACTCGGACAGCCTGAAGCTTTCTTT
>TRBJ1-4|TRBD1|few|TRBV5-1
CASSLGQGATNEKLFF
TGCGCCAGCAGCTTGGGACAGGGGGCCACTAATGAAAAACTGTTTTTT
>TRBJ1-4|-|-|TRBV6-5
CASKEGSTNEKLFF
TGTGCCAGTAAGGAGGGTTCTACTAATGAAAAACTGTTTTTT
>TRBJ1-2|TRBD1|once|TRBV30
CAWNWGQINGYTF
TGTGCCTGGAATTGGGGACAGATTAATGGCTACACCTTC
>TRBJ2-5|-|-|TRBV11-3
CASSLGGSGNQETQYF
TGTGCCAGCAGCTTGGGAGGATCAGGGAACCAAGAGACCCAGTACTTC
>TRBJ2-1|-|-|TRBV4-1
CASSQEGAGFSSYNEQFF
TGCGCCAGCAGCCAAGAAGGTGCAGGATTCAGCTCCTACAATGAGCAGTTCTTC
>TRBJ2-1|TRBD2|-|TRBV7-6
CASSLDSWASGSRDEQFF
TGTGCCAGCAGCTTAGATAGTTGGGCTAGCGGGAGCCGGGATGAGCAGTTCTTC
>TRBJ2-3|-|-|TRBV7-8
CASSLRSLGRRRTDTQYF
TGTGCCAGCAGCTTACGATCCCTAGGGAGAAGACGCACAGATACGCAGTATTTT
>TRBJ2-1|TRBD2|-|TRBV7-3
CASSLAGGIYNEQFF
TGTGCCAGCAGCTTAGCGGGGGGGATTTACAATGAGCAGTTCTTC